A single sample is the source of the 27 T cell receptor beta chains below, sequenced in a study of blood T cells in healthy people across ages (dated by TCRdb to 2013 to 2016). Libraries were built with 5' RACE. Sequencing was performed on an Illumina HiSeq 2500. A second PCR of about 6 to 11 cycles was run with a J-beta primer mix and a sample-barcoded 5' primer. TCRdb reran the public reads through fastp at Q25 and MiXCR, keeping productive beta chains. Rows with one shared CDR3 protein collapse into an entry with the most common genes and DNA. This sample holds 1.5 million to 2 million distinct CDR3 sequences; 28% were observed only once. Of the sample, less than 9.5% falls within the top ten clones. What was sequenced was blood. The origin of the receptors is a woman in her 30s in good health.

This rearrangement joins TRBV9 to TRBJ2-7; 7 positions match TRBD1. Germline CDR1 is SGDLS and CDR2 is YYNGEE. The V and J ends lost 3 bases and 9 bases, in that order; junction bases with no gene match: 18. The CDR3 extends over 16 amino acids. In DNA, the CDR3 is TGTGCCAGCAGCGCGACAGGGTCACTAGGGCCTAACGGGCAGTACTTC. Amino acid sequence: CASSATGSLGPNGQYF.

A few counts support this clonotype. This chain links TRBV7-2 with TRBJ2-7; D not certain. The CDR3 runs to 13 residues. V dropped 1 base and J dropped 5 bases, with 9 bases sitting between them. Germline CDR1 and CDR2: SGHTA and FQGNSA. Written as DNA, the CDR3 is TGTGCCAGCAGCTTAGGGTCTACCAACGAGCAGTACTTC. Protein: CASSLGSTNEQYF.

CDR3 DNA: TGTGCCAGCAGTTTAAGGGGAGGGGGCGCAGCCCAGCATTTT. Translated, it gives CASSLRGGGAAQHF. The chain carries TRBV12-3 or TRBV12-4 and TRBJ1-5, with 7 bases identical to TRBD1. Trimming removed 2 bases from V and 11 bases from J; junction bases left unmatched: 9. The CDR3 covers 14 residues.

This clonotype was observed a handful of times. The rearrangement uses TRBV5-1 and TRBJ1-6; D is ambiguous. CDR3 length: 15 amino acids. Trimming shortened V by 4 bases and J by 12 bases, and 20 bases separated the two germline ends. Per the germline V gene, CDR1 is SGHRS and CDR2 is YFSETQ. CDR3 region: CASSPTPGLAQPLHF. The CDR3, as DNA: TGCGCCAGCAGCCCCACACCGGGCCTCGCACAACCCCTCCACTTT.

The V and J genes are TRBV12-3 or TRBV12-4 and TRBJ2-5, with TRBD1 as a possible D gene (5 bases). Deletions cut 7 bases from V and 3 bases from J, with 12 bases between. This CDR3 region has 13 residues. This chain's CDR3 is CASKGRAKETQYF. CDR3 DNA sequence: TGTGCCAGCAAAGGCAGGGCTAAAGAGACCCAGTACTTC.

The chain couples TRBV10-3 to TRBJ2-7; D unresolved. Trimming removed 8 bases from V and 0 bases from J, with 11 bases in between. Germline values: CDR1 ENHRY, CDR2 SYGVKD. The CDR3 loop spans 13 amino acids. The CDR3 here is CAIGVHSSYEQYF. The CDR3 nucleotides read TGTGCCATCGGTGTCCACAGCTCCTACGAGCAGTACTTC.

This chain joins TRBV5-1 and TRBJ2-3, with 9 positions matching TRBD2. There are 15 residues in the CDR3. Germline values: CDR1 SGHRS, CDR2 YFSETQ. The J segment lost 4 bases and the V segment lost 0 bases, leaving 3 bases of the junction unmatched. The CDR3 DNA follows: TGCGCCAGCAGCTTGGGACTAGCGGATTCAGATACGCAGTATTTT. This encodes CASSLGLADSDTQYF.

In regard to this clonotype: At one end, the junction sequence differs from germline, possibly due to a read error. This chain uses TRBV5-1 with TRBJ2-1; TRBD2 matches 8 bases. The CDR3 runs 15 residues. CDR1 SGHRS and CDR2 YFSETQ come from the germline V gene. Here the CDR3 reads CAGSLSGELYNEQFF. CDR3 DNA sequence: TGCGCCGGCAGCCTTAGCGGGGAACTATACAATGAGCAGTTCTTC.

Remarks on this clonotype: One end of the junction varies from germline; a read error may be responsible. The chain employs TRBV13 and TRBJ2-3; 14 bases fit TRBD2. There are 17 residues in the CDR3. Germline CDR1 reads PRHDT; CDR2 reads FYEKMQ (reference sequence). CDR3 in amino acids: CTSSSRTSGGLTDTQYF. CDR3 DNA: TGTACCAGCAGCTCTCGGACTAGCGGGGGGTTGACAGATACGCAGTATTTT.

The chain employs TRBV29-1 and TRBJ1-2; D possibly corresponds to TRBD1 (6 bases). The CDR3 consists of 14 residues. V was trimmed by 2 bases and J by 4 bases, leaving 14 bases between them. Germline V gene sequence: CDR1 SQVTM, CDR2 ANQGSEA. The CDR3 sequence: CSVEPGGGSYGYTF. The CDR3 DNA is TGCAGCGTTGAACCCGGAGGGGGGAGCTATGGCTACACCTTC. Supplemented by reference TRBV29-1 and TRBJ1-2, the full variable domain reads SAVISQKPSRDICQRGTSLTIQCQVDSQVTMMFWYRQQPGQSLTLIATANQGSEATYESGFVIDKFPISRPNLTFSTLTVSNMSPEDSSIYLCSVEPGGGSYGYTFGSGTRLTVV.

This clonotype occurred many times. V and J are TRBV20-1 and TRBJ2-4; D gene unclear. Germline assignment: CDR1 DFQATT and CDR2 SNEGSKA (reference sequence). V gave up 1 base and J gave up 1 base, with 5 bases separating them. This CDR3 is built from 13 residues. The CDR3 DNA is TGCAGTGCTAGAGTAGGGGCCAAAAACATTCAGTACTTC. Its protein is CSARVGAKNIQYF.

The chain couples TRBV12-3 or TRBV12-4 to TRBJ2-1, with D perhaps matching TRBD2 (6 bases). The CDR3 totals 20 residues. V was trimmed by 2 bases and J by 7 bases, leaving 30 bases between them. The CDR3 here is CASSLLGLLTGKGPDNEQFF. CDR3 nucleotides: TGTGCCAGCAGTTTATTGGGACTGCTTACTGGTAAGGGCCCCGATAATGAGCAGTTCTTC.

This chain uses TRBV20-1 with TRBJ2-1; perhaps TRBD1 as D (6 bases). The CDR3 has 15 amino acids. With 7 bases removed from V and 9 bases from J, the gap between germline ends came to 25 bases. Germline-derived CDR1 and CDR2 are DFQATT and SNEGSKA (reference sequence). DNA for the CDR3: TGCAGTGGGGGGTGTCCAGGGGCACTCAGTTGTGAGCAGTTCTTC. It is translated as CSGGCPGALSCEQFF.

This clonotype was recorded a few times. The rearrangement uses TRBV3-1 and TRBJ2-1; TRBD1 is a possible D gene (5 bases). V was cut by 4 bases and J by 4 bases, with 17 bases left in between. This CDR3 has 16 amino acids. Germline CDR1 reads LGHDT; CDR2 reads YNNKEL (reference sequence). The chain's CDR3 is CASSRPQVRTYNEQFF. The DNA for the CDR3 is TGTGCCAGCAGCCGGCCACAGGTGCGTACGTACAATGAGCAGTTCTTC.

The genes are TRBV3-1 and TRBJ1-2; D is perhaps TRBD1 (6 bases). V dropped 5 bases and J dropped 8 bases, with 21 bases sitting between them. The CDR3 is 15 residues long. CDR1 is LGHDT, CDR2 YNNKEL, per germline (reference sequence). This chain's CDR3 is CASSSQTLQGAGYTF. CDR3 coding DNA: TGTGCCAGCAGCTCTCAGACACTACAGGGTGCCGGCTACACCTTC. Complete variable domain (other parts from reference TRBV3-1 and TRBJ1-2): DTAVSQTPKYLVTQMGNDKSIKCEQNLGHDTMYWYKQDSKKFLKIMFSYNNKELIINETVPNRFSPKSPDKAHLNLHINSLELGDSAVYFCASSSQTLQGAGYTFGSGTRLTVV.

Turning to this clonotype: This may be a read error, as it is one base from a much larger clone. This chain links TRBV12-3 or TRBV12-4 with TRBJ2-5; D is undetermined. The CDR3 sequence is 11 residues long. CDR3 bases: TGTGCCAACAGTTTCGAAGGGACCCAGTACTTC. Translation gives CANSFEGTQYF.

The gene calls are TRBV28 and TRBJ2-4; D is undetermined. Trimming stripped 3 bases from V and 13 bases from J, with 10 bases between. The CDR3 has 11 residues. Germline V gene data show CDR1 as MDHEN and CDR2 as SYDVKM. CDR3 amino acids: CASSFESEQYF. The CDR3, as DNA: TGTGCCAGCAGTTTCGAGAGTGAGCAGTACTTC.

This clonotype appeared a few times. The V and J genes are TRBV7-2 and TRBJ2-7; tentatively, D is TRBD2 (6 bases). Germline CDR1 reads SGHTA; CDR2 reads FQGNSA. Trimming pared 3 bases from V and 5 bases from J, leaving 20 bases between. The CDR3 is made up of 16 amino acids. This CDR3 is CASSLARGRRKNEQYF. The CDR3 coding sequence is TGTGCCAGCAGCTTGGCCCGAGGGAGGAGAAAAAACGAGCAGTACTTC. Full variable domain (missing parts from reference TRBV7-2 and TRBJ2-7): GAGVSQSPSNKVTEKGKDVELRCDPISGHTALYWYRQSLGQGLEFLIYFQGNSAPDKSGLPSDRFSAERTGGSVSTLTIQRTQQEDSAVYLCASSLARGRRKNEQYFGPGTRLTVT.

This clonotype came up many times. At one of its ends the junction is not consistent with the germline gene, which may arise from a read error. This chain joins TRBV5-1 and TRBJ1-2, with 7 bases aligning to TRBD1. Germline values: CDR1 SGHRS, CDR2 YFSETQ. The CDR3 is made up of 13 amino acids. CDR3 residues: CASSLGTDYGYTF. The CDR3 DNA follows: TGTGCCAGCAGCTTGGGGACAGACTATGGCTACACCTTC.

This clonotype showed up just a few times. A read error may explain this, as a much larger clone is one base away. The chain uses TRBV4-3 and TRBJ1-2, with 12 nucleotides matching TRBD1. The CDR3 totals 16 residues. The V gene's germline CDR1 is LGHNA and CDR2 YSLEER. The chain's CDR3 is CANSQVVGQGAGGYTF. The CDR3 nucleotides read TGCGCCAACAGCCAAGTCGTGGGACAGGGGGCCGGGGGCTACACCTTC.

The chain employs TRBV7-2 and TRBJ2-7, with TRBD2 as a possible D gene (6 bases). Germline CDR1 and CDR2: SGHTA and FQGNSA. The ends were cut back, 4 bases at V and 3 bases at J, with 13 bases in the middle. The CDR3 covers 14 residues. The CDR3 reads CASSSPERVYEQYF. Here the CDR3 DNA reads TGTGCCAGCAGCTCACCCGAGCGGGTCTACGAGCAGTACTTC.

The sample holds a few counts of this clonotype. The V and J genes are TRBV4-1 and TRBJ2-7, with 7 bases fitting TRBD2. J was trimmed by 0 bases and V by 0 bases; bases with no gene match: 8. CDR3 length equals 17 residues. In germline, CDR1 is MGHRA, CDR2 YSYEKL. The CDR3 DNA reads TGCGCCAGCAGCCAAGAGATGGGCGGGAGTCTCTCCTACGAGCAGTACTTC. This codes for CASSQEMGGSLSYEQYF.

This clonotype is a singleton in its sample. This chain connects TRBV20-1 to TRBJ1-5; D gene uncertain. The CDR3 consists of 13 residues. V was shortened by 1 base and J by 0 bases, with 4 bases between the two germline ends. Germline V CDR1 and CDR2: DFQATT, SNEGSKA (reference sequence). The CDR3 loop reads CSARGSSNQPQHF. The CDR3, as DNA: TGCAGTGCTAGAGGGAGTAGCAATCAGCCCCAGCATTTT.

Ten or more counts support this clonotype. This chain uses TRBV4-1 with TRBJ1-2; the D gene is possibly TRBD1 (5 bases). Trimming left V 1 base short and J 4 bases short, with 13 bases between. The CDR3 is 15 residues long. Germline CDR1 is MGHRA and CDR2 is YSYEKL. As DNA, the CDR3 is TGCGCCAGCAGCCAAGTTGGGCAGGGAAGCTATGGCTACACCTTC. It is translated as CASSQVGQGSYGYTF.

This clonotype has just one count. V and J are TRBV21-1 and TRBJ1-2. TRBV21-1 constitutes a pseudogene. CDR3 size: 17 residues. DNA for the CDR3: TGTGCCAGCAGCAAAGGGGAAAACAGCCGGCCGGTCTATGGCTACACCTTC. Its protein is CASSKGENSRPVYGYTF.

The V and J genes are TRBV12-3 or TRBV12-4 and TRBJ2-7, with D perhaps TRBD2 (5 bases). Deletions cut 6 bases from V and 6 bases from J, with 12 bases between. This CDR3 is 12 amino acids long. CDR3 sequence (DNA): TGTGCCAGCAGCCCCGGGATTCCCGAGCAGTACTTC. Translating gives CASSPGIPEQYF.

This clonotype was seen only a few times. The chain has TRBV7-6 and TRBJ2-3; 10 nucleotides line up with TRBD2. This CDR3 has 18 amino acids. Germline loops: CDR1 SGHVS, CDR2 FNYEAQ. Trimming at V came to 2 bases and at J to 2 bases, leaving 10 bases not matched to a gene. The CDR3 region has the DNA TGTGCCAGCAGCTTATTCGGCGGAAGCGGGGGGGCCACAGATACGCAGTATTTT. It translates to CASSLFGGSGGATDTQYF.